These T cell receptor beta chains were read from a single sample in a study of cytomegalovirus exposure and HLA in healthy donors. Profiled with immunoSEQ multiplex PCR; TCRdb holds only in-frame clones, not every one. The top ten hold around 12% of the sample, which has approximately 100,000 clones, about 80% seen once. The sequencing sample was made of PBMCs. The origin of the receptors is a middle-aged woman in good health and CMV-seropositive. Both conserved end residues are part of each CDR3. D genes are given only for firm matches.

CDR3: CASSQGQGFTEAFF
V: TRBV18
J: TRBJ1-1
D: TRBD1

CDR3: CASSRSGTQYF
V: TRBV6-5
J: TRBJ2-5
D: NA

CDR3: CASSRTGGNTIYF
V: TRBV4-1
J: TRBJ1-3
D: TRBD1

CDR3: CASGAGRSAEAFF
V: TRBV6-5
J: TRBJ1-1
D: NA

CDR3: CAWSNVAGGRDTQYF
V: TRBV30
J: TRBJ2-3
D: TRBD2

CDR3: CAWTSQGNTGELFF
V: TRBV30
J: TRBJ2-2
D: NA

CDR3: CASSIDRSYTGELFF
V: TRBV5-1
J: TRBJ2-2
D: NA

CDR3: CASSLNYRDSPLHF
V: TRBV5-8
J: TRBJ1-6
D: NA

CDR3: CASSIQSGTADNQPQHF
V: TRBV19
J: TRBJ1-5
D: TRBD1

CDR3: CASSGRRRSPGDQPQHF
V: TRBV6-1
J: TRBJ1-5
D: NA

CDR3: CASGLDRGANQPQHF
V: TRBV12-5
J: TRBJ1-5
D: NA

CDR3: CASSIVWDRRSYTF
V: TRBV19
J: TRBJ1-2
D: TRBD1

CDR3: CASSRSVNYNEKLFF
V: TRBV7-2
J: TRBJ1-4
D: NA

CDR3: CASSLGQTEAFF
V: TRBV27
J: TRBJ1-1
D: NA

CDR3: CASSPDGTGYGYTF
V: TRBV5-5
J: TRBJ1-2
D: TRBD1

CDR3: CASSPSVSGREQYF
V: TRBV4-1
J: TRBJ2-7
D: NA

CDR3: CASSDIGGTNTGELFF
V: TRBV27
J: TRBJ2-2
D: NA

CDR3: CASNRATERPQHF
V: TRBV2
J: TRBJ1-5
D: NA

CDR3: CASSLGAPRGGSTEAFF
V: TRBV28
J: TRBJ1-1
D: NA

CDR3: CASSVFVLAGRETQYF
V: TRBV2
J: TRBJ2-5
D: TRBD2

CDR3: CASSEGGGPNEQFF
V: TRBV6-1
J: TRBJ2-1
D: NA

CDR3: CASSLYNEQFF
V: TRBV2
J: TRBJ2-1
D: NA

CDR3: CAISTPDRNPYEQYF
V: TRBV10-3
J: TRBJ2-7
D: TRBD1

CDR3: CASSLGGGIGNQPQHF
V: TRBV7-9
J: TRBJ1-5
D: NA

CDR3: CASSRTGDAGNTIYF
V: TRBV6-5
J: TRBJ1-3
D: TRBD1

CDR3: CASTHYADSTEAFF
V: TRBV5-4
J: TRBJ1-1
D: NA

CDR3: CAWSDPRRGQETQYF
V: TRBV30
J: TRBJ2-5
D: NA

CDR3: CASNPGSSNSPLHF
V: TRBV2
J: TRBJ1-6
D: NA

CDR3: CASSTTWQFYGYTF
V: TRBV19
J: TRBJ1-2
D: NA

CDR3: CAISDLSQPQHF
V: TRBV10-3
J: TRBJ1-5
D: NA

CDR3: CASSSGGNTIYF
V: TRBV25-1
J: TRBJ1-3
D: NA

CDR3: CAWSKQTGYEQYF
V: TRBV30
J: TRBJ2-7
D: NA

CDR3: CATSRDRTGFEKLFF
V: TRBV15
J: TRBJ1-4
D: TRBD1

CDR3: CATQGANEQFF
V: TRBV10-3
J: TRBJ2-1
D: TRBD1

CDR3: CASSEPRGEPLAKNIQYF
V: TRBV2
J: TRBJ2-4
D: NA

CDR3: CASSSLKLAGGPYEQYF
V: TRBV5-4
J: TRBJ2-7
D: TRBD2

CDR3: CASSLGQGPNTGELFF
V: TRBV7-3
J: TRBJ2-2
D: TRBD1

CDR3: CASSADRAEKLFF
V: TRBV2
J: TRBJ1-4
D: TRBD1

CDR3: CASIGDRRAGYEQYF
V: TRBV6-1
J: TRBJ2-7
D: TRBD1

CDR3: CASRRTGESTDTQYF
V: TRBV6-6
J: TRBJ2-3
D: TRBD1

CDR3: CASSLSFGTGGPGELFF
V: TRBV5-1
J: TRBJ2-2
D: TRBD1

CDR3: CASSRTVFQETQYF
V: TRBV6-5
J: TRBJ2-5
D: NA

CDR3: CASESSTGWNSPLHF
V: TRBV6-6
J: TRBJ1-6
D: TRBD1

CDR3: CASSLWDRVEAFF
V: TRBV18
J: TRBJ1-1
D: TRBD1

CDR3: CASSYVTGMANQPQHF
V: TRBV6-6
J: TRBJ1-5
D: TRBD1

CDR3: CASSPGQGDGYTF
V: TRBV5-1
J: TRBJ1-2
D: TRBD1